One sample yielded the 10 T cell receptor beta chains listed below, sequenced in a study of cytomegalovirus exposure and HLA in healthy donors listed by TCRdb under 2017. Libraries were made using the immunoSEQ multiplex PCR assay. A mixture of 60 forward primers for TCR Vbeta segments and 13 reverse primers for TCR Jbeta segments was used in the multiplex PCR. TCRdb stores this immuneACCESS table with in-frame sequences only. Part of the clones is absent; in the studies checked, under half of the shortfall reflects unresolved V genes, and no reason is known for the rest. The sample table shows some 90,000 clones, and around 76% are seen once. The leading ten clones occupy roughly 0.63% of the sample. The sequenced sample consisted of PBMCs. These receptors all come from a man aged 25 to 40 in good health and CMV-seronegative.

The table lists this clone with a few counts. The chain carries TRBV6-1 and TRBJ2-7; TRBD1 aligns across 8 bases. J was trimmed by 0 bases and V by 2 bases; bases with no gene match: 3. CDR1 is MNHNS and CDR2 is SASEGT in the germline V gene. CDR3 size: 15 residues. The CDR3 DNA follows: TGTGCCAGCAGTGAATCCACAGGGGGCTCCTACGAGCAGTACGTC. Its translation: CASSESTGGSYEQYV.

The genes are TRBV9 and TRBJ2-5; perhaps TRBD1 as D (5 bases). Per germline, CDR1 SGDLS and CDR2 YYNGEE. This CDR3 has 15 residues. Trimming stripped 3 bases from V and 5 bases from J, with 17 bases between. The CDR3 DNA sequence: TGTGCCAGCAGCGAATCGACAGTCTTTGGGGAGACCCAGTACTTC. This gives the protein CASSESTVFGETQYF.

The chain carries TRBV2 and TRBJ2-7; TRBD1 agrees at 9 bases. Germline loops: CDR1 SNHLY, CDR2 FYNNEI. This CDR3 region has 14 residues. Trimming cost V 8 bases and J 3 bases; bases outside gene matches: 8. In DNA, the CDR3 is TGTGCCAGCGCCCCCGGGACAGGGAACTACGAGCAGTACTTC. Its protein product is CASAPGTGNYEQYF.

The chain combines TRBV6-5 with TRBJ2-5; D might be TRBD1 (5 bases). Trimming pared 6 bases from V and 2 bases from J, leaving 10 bases between. This CDR3 is 13 amino acids long. CDR1 is MNHEY and CDR2 is SVGAGI in the germline V gene. The CDR3 loop is CASRAPGQETQYF. The CDR3 nucleotides are TGTGCCAGCAGAGCCCCAGGGCAAGAGACCCAGTACTTC.

The gene calls are TRBV4-1 and TRBJ2-1; maybe TRBD1 (5 bases). CDR3 size: 16 residues. Trimming removed 5 bases at V and 0 bases at J, with 14 bases between. Germline CDR1 is MGHRA and CDR2 is YSYEKL. This CDR3 is CASSGKQVFSYNEQFF. For the CDR3, the DNA is TGCGCCAGCAGCGGAAAACAGGTATTCTCCTACAATGAGCAGTTCTTC.

This chain connects TRBV4-1 to TRBJ2-2, with D perhaps TRBD1 (5 bases). V lost 8 bases, J lost 0 bases, and 16 bases lay in between. The CDR3 has 16 residues. Germline V lookup: CDR1 MGHRA, CDR2 YSYEKL. DNA for the CDR3: TGCGCCAGCGCCATCCTGACAGCGACGAACACCGGGGAGCTGTTTTTT. It specifies CASAILTATNTGELFF.

J is TRBJ2-1 and V is TRBV6-5; D gene unclear. There are 11 residues in the CDR3. Trimming took off 2 bases at V and 14 bases at J, with 10 bases between the two ends. Germline CDR1 reads MNHEY; CDR2 reads SVGAGI. The CDR3 spells CASSYLSTKFF. CDR3 nucleotide sequence: TGTGCCAGCAGTTACCTTTCCACAAAGTTCTTC.

The chain couples TRBV5-5 to TRBJ1-3; no clear D. The CDR3 contains 15 residues. The germline CDR1 and CDR2 sequences are SGHKS and YYEKEE (reference sequence). V was cut by 4 bases and J by 0 bases, with 11 bases left in between. CDR3 sequence: CASSPARNSGNTIYF. In nucleotides, the CDR3 is TGTGCCAGCAGCCCCGCGCGAAACTCTGGAAACACCATATATTTT.

The chain carries TRBV6-5 and TRBJ2-1, with TRBD1 matching 10 bases. The CDR3 extends over 16 amino acids. The V segment lost 3 bases and the J segment 2 bases; nucleotides outside the gene matches: 4. Germline assignment: CDR1 MNHEY and CDR2 SVGAGI. The CDR3 nucleotides are TGTGCCAGCAGTTATGGGGGACAGGGGACCTACAATGAGCAGTTCTTC. Encoded protein: CASSYGGQGTYNEQFF.

DNA of the CDR3: TGTGCCAGCAGCCAACAGGGGACAGGGGGAAATCAGCCCCAGCATTTT. Protein: CASSQQGTGGNQPQHF. V gene TRBV7-9 combines with J gene TRBJ1-5; 11 nucleotides align to TRBD1. The CDR3 totals 16 residues. Germline CDR1 and CDR2: SEHNR and FQNEAQ (reference sequence). The V and J ends lost 5 bases and 4 bases, in that order; junction bases with no gene match: 7.